A single sample gave rise to the 9 T cell receptor beta chains below, sequenced in a study of T-cell reconstitution after alpha-beta-depleted transplantation in children. Preparation of the TCRbeta library involved a method that used unique molecular identifiers. TCRdb itself ran the PCR reads through MiXCR, one entry per CDR3 protein. The table has around 250,000 distinct CDR3 sequences, 20% to 30% seen once; the top ten hold roughly 2.6%. The sample was PBMCs, taken before TCRalphabeta/CD19-depleted stem cell transplant. The receptors stem from a girl aged 2 to 9 with Fanconi anemia, due to receive a stem cell transplant.

This clonotype has only a few counts. The CDR3 DNA reads TGTGCCTCGCATTCTGGGGCCAACGTCCTGACTTTC. It encodes CASHSGANVLTF. This chain uses TRBV30 with TRBJ2-6; D not resolved. Germline loops: CDR1 GTSNPN, CDR2 SVGIG (reference sequence). V lost 7 bases to trimming and J lost 1 base, with 5 bases between them. The CDR3 runs to 12 residues.

The chain combines TRBV27 with TRBJ2-1; TRBD2 is a possible D gene (6 bases). V lost 3 bases and J 7 bases, leaving 10 bases between the germline ends. Germline V gene sequence: CDR1 MNHEY, CDR2 SMNVEV (reference sequence). This CDR3 region has 13 residues. In DNA form, the CDR3 reads TGTGCCAGCAGTTTGGGGGGATGGAATGAGCAGTTCTTC. Residues: CASSLGGWNEQFF.

This clonotype was seen repeatedly, ten times or more. Here the CDR3 reads CSVELGTGGYTF. The CDR3 nucleotides are TGCAGCGTTGAACTTGGGACTGGTGGCTACACCTTC. The gene calls are TRBV29-1 and TRBJ1-2; D is perhaps TRBD1 (5 bases). The length of the CDR3 is 12 residues. The V and J ends lost 2 bases and 7 bases respectively, with 11 bases between them. Germline CDR1 is SQVTM and CDR2 is ANQGSEA.

This clonotype was observed at least ten times. The V gene is TRBV5-5, the J gene TRBJ2-1, with D tentatively TRBD2 (6 bases). CDR3 length: 17 amino acids. Germline V gene sequence: CDR1 SGHKS, CDR2 YYEKEE (reference sequence). Trimming cost V 0 bases and J 6 bases, with 19 bases left between them. CDR3 bases: TGTGCCAGCAGCTTGGGGTTCTCGGGAGATGTGAGCAATGAGCAGTTCTTC. Translated, it gives CASSLGFSGDVSNEQFF.

This clonotype was picked up a small number of times. The rearrangement joins TRBV20-1 to TRBJ2-1; TRBD1 aligns across 8 bases. V lost 3 bases and J lost 8; bases outside the gene matches: 3. The CDR3 covers 12 residues. The germline CDR1 and CDR2 sequences are DFQATT and SNEGSKA (reference sequence). The CDR3 is CSARQGAYEQFF. CDR3 nucleotides: TGCAGTGCTAGGCAGGGGGCTTATGAGCAGTTCTTC.

The gene calls are TRBV7-6 and TRBJ2-7; 7 nucleotides line up with TRBD2. V shed 6 bases, J shed 7 bases, and the junction held 21 bases outside the gene matches. The CDR3 totals 17 residues. Germline assignment: CDR1 SGHVS and CDR2 FNYEAQ. DNA of the CDR3: TGTGCCAGCAGTGCTGTACTTGGGGCTAGCGGAGTATATGAGCAGTACTTC. Translating gives CASSAVLGASGVYEQYF.

In this sample, this clonotype turned up many times. V and J are TRBV9 and TRBJ2-7; 7 nucleotides match TRBD2. Per the germline V gene, CDR1 is SGDLS and CDR2 is YYNGEE. The J segment lost 0 bases and the V segment lost 0 bases, leaving 6 bases of the junction unmatched. This CDR3 has 16 amino acids. The CDR3 nucleotides are TGTGCCAGCAGCGTAGGGGAAGCGGGAATCTCCTACGAGCAGTACTTC. Protein: CASSVGEAGISYEQYF.

In this sample, this clonotype turned up many times. The J gene is TRBJ2-1, the V gene TRBV25-1, with 9 bases lining up with TRBD2. The CDR3 has 14 residues. The ends lost 6 bases at V and 4 bases at J; junction bases unmatched: 4. Per the germline V gene, CDR1 is MGHDK and CDR2 is SYGVNS. The CDR3 DNA sequence: TGTGCCAGCAGAGGACTAGCGAAGTACAATGAGCAGTTCTTC. Protein sequence: CASRGLAKYNEQFF.

The chain joins TRBV7-7 to TRBJ2-7; unclear D gene. V was trimmed by 1 base and J by 6 bases, leaving 13 bases between them. The germline CDR1 and CDR2 sequences are SSHAT and FNYEAQ (reference sequence). This CDR3 comprises 14 residues. CDR3 region: CASSLEGVAGEQYF. CDR3 sequence (DNA): TGTGCCAGCAGCTTAGAAGGAGTTGCTGGCGAGCAGTACTTC. The full variable domain, in which reference TRBV7-7 and TRBJ2-7 provide the parts outside the CDR3, is GAGVSQSPRYKVTKRGQDVTLRCDPISSHATLYWYQQALGQGPEFLTYFNYEAQPDKSGLPSDRFSAERPEGSISTLTIQRTEQRDSAMYRCASSLEGVAGEQYFGPGTRLTVT.